This T cell receptor (beta chain) is from a study of T cells after yellow fever vaccination (dated by TCRdb to the late 2010s). General notes on the study: Libraries from fractions with low cell numbers were prepared with the SMART-Seq v4 Ultra Low Input RNA kit. To track T-cell clones before and after primary and booster YFV17D yellow fever vaccination, bulk TCR alpha and beta repertoires were sequenced longitudinally. Two healthy male donors, one aged 18 to 30 and one aged 30 to 40 years, were included in the cohort. Blood was drawn at multiple timepoints before and after primary and secondary immunization, with bulk PBMC replicates and cell subsets isolated.

What the research found in general, with its limitations: Computational filtering was needed because FACS-sorted repertoires could contain abundant contaminating clonotypes from the bulk population. A small share of clonotypes was detected in both CD4 and CD8 compartments, with the overlap likely arising from convergent recombination. The study included only a couple of donors, which limits how far the findings can be generalized. Compared with the primary T-cell response, the secondary T-cell response was weaker but faster, peaking on day 5 rather than day 15. After the booster, most clones that had expanded after primary vaccination were detected again (nearly 98% of CD4 and around nine tenths of CD8), suggesting broad maintenance of memory.

According to the study, the label for this sample's treatment or condition signals: live attenuated yellow fever vaccine strain. A standard Ficoll-Paque protocol was used to isolate PBMCs from peripheral blood. Dynabeads CD4 and CD8 positive selection kits were used to isolate CD4 and CD8 T-cell fractions. TriZol was used to extract RNA from bulk PBMCs, from CD4 and CD8 fractions, and from dextramer-positive and dextramer-negative fractions. As to this clonotype: No antigen is known for it. No qualities accompany the bases; no much larger clone lies one base away.

Instrument on record: Illumina NovaSeq 6000. TCR cDNA was synthesized by 5'RACE template switching, which introduced a universal primer site and unique molecular identifiers. Priming for cDNA synthesis came from both the TCR alpha and TCR beta constant segments. Two PCR steps were used to amplify libraries, with sample barcodes and sequencing adapters being added in the second step. Sequencing of libraries was done on Illumina HiSeq 2500 (2x100 bp) or NovaSeq (2x150 bp). As for how the authors treated the data: MIGEC was used to demultiplex reads and collapse the reads into UMI consensus sequences, and MiXCR was used for V(D)J alignment. Clonotypes responding to the vaccine were identified with edgeR on replicate PBMC samples, with the criteria of FDR below 0.01 and a log2 fold change above 5 up to day 15. Each bulk clonotype received a CD4 or CD8 identity based on whether the sequenced CD4 or CD8 repertoire contained that clonotype at higher abundance. TCRdb reprocessing: public reads trimmed at Q25 with fastp, clones called with MiXCR, in-frame beta chains kept. CDR3 protein sequences are deduplicated, and each keeps its most common genes and DNA. The V and J calls and clone size are TCRdb's, not the authors'. The sample includes around 260,000 distinct CDR3 sequences, with about 5% observed a single time. In total, the top ten clones hold 3% to 4% of the sample.

The CDR3 spans 16 residues, from the cysteine through the phenylalanine. Only the CDR3 DNA is retained, 48 bases long and in frame from the first base. From a lookup of the germline V gene (reference sequence), CDR1 and CDR2 are LNHDA and SQIVND. Relative to germline, V is missing 1 base and J is missing 6 bases, with 8 bases of the junction outside any gene match. The sample was CD4+ T cells sorted from PBMCs, taken on the day of the yellow fever booster vaccination. Recombination joined TRBV19 with TRBJ2-1; 8 middle bases align to TRBD1. This receptor was identified in a man between 18 and 35 years old who received the YFV17D yellow fever vaccine. The CDR3 protein sequence reads: CASSIGPDRVLNEQFF. The DNA reads as follows: TGTGCCAGTAGTATAGGACCGGACAGGGTGCTCAATGAGCAGTTCTTC.